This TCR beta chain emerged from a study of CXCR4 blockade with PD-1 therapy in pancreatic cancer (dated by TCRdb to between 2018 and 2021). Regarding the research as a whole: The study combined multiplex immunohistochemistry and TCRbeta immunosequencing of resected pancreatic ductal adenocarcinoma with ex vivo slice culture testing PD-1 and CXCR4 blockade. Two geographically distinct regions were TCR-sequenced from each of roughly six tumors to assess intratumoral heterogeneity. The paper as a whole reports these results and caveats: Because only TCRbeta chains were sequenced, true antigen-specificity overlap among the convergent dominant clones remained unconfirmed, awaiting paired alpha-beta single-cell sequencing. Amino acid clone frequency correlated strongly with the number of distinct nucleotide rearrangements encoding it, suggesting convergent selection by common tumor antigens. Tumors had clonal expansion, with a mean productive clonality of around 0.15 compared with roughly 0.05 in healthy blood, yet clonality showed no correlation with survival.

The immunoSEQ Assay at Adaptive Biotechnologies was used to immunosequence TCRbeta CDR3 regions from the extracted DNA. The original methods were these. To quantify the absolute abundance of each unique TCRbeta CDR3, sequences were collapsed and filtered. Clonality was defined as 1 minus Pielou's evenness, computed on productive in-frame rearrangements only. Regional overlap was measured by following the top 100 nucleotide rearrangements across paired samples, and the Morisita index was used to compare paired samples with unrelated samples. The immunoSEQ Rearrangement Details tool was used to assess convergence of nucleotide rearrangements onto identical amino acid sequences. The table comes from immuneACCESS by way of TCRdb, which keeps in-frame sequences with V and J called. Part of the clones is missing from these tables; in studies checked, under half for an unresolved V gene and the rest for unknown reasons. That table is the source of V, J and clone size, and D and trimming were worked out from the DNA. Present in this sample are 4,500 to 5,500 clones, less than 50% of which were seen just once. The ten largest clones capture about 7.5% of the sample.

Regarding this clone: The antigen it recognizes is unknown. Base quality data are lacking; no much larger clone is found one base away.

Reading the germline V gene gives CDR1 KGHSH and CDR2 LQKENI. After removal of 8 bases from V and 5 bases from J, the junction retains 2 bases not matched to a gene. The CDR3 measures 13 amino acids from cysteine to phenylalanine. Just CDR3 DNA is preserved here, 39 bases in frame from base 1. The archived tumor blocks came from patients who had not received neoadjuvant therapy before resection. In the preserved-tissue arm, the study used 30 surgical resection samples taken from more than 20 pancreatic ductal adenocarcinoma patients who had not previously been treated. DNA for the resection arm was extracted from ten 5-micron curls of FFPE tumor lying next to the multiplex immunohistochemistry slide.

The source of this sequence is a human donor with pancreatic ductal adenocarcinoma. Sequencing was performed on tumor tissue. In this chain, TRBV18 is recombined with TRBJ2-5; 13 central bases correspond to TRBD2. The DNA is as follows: TGTGCCAGCAGGACTAGCGGGAGTGAGACCCAGTACTTC. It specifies CASRTSGSETQYF.